These T cell receptor beta chains were read from a single sample in a study of radiation and T cells in renal cell carcinoma. The data were produced by immunoSEQ multiplex PCR, yet TCRdb's version contains in-frame clones alone and is incomplete. The repertoire holds about 77,000 clones, with 83% as singletons. The material sequenced was blood, taken from a patient whose treatment included radiotherapy and nephrectomy. The origin of the receptors is a woman aged 60-75 years with renal cell carcinoma. CDR3s include the opening cysteine and the closing phenylalanine or tryptophan. Each record gives: CDR3 protein, CDR3 DNA, clone size, V gene, D gene, J gene. D genes are given only for firm matches. Part of the rows lack a size; the others show once, few, many or a class for expanded clones.

CDR3 protein: CSAHRGSMNTEAFF
CDR3 DNA: TGCAGCGCCCACAGGGGGAGCATGAACACTGAAGCTTTCTTT
clone size: -
V gene: TRBV29-1
D gene: TRBD1
J gene: TRBJ1-1

CDR3 protein: CASSLLTGRTNEKLFF
CDR3 DNA: TGTGCCAGCAGTTTACTCACCGGGAGAACTAATGAAAAACTGTTTTTT
clone size: -
V gene: TRBV28
D gene: -
J gene: TRBJ1-4

CDR3 protein: CASSAIGRRDTQYF
CDR3 DNA: TGTGCCAGCAGCGCTATAGGACGGAGAGATACGCAGTATTTT
clone size: few
V gene: TRBV9
D gene: -
J gene: TRBJ2-3

CDR3 protein: CASSQDQPELRNTGELFF
CDR3 DNA: TGCGCCAGCAGCCAAGATCAACCCGAACTGAGGAACACCGGGGAGCTGTTTTTT
clone size: -
V gene: TRBV4-1
D gene: -
J gene: TRBJ2-2

CDR3 protein: CASSSEWEEYEQYF
CDR3 DNA: TGTGCCAGCAGCTCCGAATGGGAGGAATACGAGCAGTACTTC
clone size: -
V gene: TRBV5-4
D gene: -
J gene: TRBJ2-7

CDR3 protein: CASSMIPGTGDTDTQYF
CDR3 DNA: TGTGCCAGTAGTATGATTCCCGGGACAGGAGATACAGATACGCAGTATTTT
clone size: -
V gene: TRBV19
D gene: TRBD1
J gene: TRBJ2-3

CDR3 protein: CASSPWTSGGAPDTQYF
CDR3 DNA: TGTGCCAGCAGCCCCTGGACTAGCGGGGGGGCCCCAGATACGCAGTATTTT
clone size: -
V gene: TRBV5-8
D gene: TRBD2
J gene: TRBJ2-3

CDR3 protein: CASRGQGAISYEQYF
CDR3 DNA: TGTGCCAGCAGGGGCCAGGGGGCGATCTCCTACGAGCAGTACTTC
clone size: -
V gene: TRBV28
D gene: TRBD1
J gene: TRBJ2-7

CDR3 protein: CASSLNMGNTEAFF
CDR3 DNA: TGTGCCAGCAGCCTAAACATGGGAAACACTGAAGCTTTCTTT
clone size: -
V gene: TRBV11-2
D gene: -
J gene: TRBJ1-1

CDR3 protein: CASSPHDLYCGYTF
CDR3 DNA: TGTGCCAGCAGCCCACACGACCTGTATTGTGGTTACACCTTC
clone size: -
V gene: TRBV7-3
D gene: -
J gene: TRBJ1-2

CDR3 protein: CASRPGRANYGYTF
CDR3 DNA: TGTGCCAGCAGACCCGGCCGAGCTAACTATGGCTACACCTTC
clone size: -
V gene: TRBV2
D gene: -
J gene: TRBJ1-2

CDR3 protein: CASSFSSSLYGYTF
CDR3 DNA: TGTGCCAGCAGCTTTTCCTCCTCCCTCTATGGCTACACCTTC
clone size: -
V gene: TRBV6-1
D gene: -
J gene: TRBJ1-2

CDR3 protein: CASSVSLAGSGNTIYF
CDR3 DNA: TGTGCCAGCAGCGTCTCATTGGCGGGGTCTGGAAACACCATATATTTT
clone size: -
V gene: TRBV9
D gene: -
J gene: TRBJ1-3

CDR3 protein: CASSLQSGATNEKLFF
CDR3 DNA: TGTGCCAGCAGCTTACAGTCGGGTGCAACTAATGAAAAACTGTTTTTT
clone size: -
V gene: TRBV7-3
D gene: -
J gene: TRBJ1-4

CDR3 protein: CASSMGRTSGVSYEQYF
CDR3 DNA: TGTGCCAGTAGTATGGGCAGGACTAGCGGGGTCTCCTACGAGCAGTACTTC
clone size: -
V gene: TRBV19
D gene: TRBD2
J gene: TRBJ2-7

CDR3 protein: CASSLGLAEETQYF
CDR3 DNA: TGTGCCAGCAGCTTAGGACTAGCGGAAGAGACCCAGTACTTC
clone size: -
V gene: TRBV7-1
D gene: TRBD2
J gene: TRBJ2-5

CDR3 protein: CASSLESGSYNEQFF
CDR3 DNA: TGTGCCAGCTCACTGGAGAGCGGTTCCTACAATGAGCAGTTCTTC
clone size: -
V gene: TRBV18
D gene: -
J gene: TRBJ2-1

CDR3 protein: CASSQELRTYEQYF
CDR3 DNA: TGCGCCAGCAGCCAAGAGCTCCGGACCTACGAGCAGTACTTC
clone size: -
V gene: TRBV4-3
D gene: -
J gene: TRBJ2-7

CDR3 protein: CASSSDRAQPQHF
CDR3 DNA: TGTGCCAGCAGCTCGGACAGGGCTCAGCCCCAGCATTTT
clone size: -
V gene: TRBV5-6
D gene: TRBD1
J gene: TRBJ1-5

CDR3 protein: CASSLVLGRRSPLHF
CDR3 DNA: TGTGCCAGCAGCTTGGTCTTGGGCCGTAGGTCACCCCTCCACTTT
clone size: -
V gene: TRBV5-8
D gene: -
J gene: TRBJ1-6

CDR3 protein: CASSLDRGVNTEAFF
CDR3 DNA: TGCGCCAGCAGCTTGGACCGGGGAGTGAACACTGAAGCTTTCTTT
clone size: -
V gene: TRBV5-1
D gene: -
J gene: TRBJ1-1

CDR3 protein: CASSEAMGQGNYGYTF
CDR3 DNA: TGTGCCAGCAGTGAAGCTATGGGACAAGGGAACTATGGCTACACCTTC
clone size: -
V gene: TRBV6-1
D gene: -
J gene: TRBJ1-2

CDR3 protein: CASSLKGNTEAFF
CDR3 DNA: TGTGCCAGCAGCTTAAAAGGAAACACTGAAGCTTTCTTT
clone size: medium-sized
V gene: TRBV11-3
D gene: -
J gene: TRBJ1-1

CDR3 protein: CAWGLSGNTIYF
CDR3 DNA: TGTGCCTGGGGGTTATCTGGAAACACCATATATTTT
clone size: few
V gene: TRBV30
D gene: -
J gene: TRBJ1-3

CDR3 protein: CASSLPPLTQGDEAFF
CDR3 DNA: TGTGCCAGCAGCTTGCCTCCTCTTACCCAGGGGGATGAAGCTTTCTTT
clone size: -
V gene: TRBV5-4
D gene: TRBD1
J gene: TRBJ1-1

CDR3 protein: CSVEVASQTGELFF
CDR3 DNA: TGCAGCGTTGAGGTAGCAAGTCAAACCGGGGAGCTGTTTTTT
clone size: -
V gene: TRBV29-1
D gene: -
J gene: TRBJ2-2

CDR3 protein: CASSPPGTGTAGYTF
CDR3 DNA: TGTGCCAGCTCACCACCGGGGACAGGGACGGCTGGCTACACCTTC
clone size: -
V gene: TRBV18
D gene: TRBD1
J gene: TRBJ1-2

CDR3 protein: CASTGQQNEQFF
CDR3 DNA: TGTGCCAGCACTGGGCAACAGAATGAGCAGTTCTTC
clone size: -
V gene: TRBV2
D gene: -
J gene: TRBJ2-1

CDR3 protein: CASSLQGEGNTIYF
CDR3 DNA: TGTGCCAGCTCACTACAGGGAGAGGGAAACACCATATATTTT
clone size: once
V gene: TRBV18
D gene: -
J gene: TRBJ1-3

CDR3 protein: CSVEPGTGVGGYTEAFF
CDR3 DNA: TGCAGCGTTGAACCGGGGACAGGCGTAGGAGGGTACACTGAAGCTTTCTTT
clone size: few
V gene: TRBV29-1
D gene: TRBD1
J gene: TRBJ1-1

CDR3 protein: CASSPGSQGARETQYF
CDR3 DNA: TGTGCTAGCAGCCCCGGCAGTCAGGGGGCGCGGGAGACCCAGTACTTC
clone size: -
V gene: TRBV7-7
D gene: TRBD1
J gene: TRBJ2-5

CDR3 protein: CASSLLRKGGDYGYTF
CDR3 DNA: TGTGCCAGCAGTTTATTAAGAAAGGGGGGAGATTATGGCTACACCTTC
clone size: -
V gene: TRBV28
D gene: -
J gene: TRBJ1-2

CDR3 protein: CASSLRDRGGDEQYF
CDR3 DNA: TGTGCCAGCAGCCTTCGGGACAGGGGCGGCGACGAGCAGTACTTC
clone size: -
V gene: TRBV5-4
D gene: TRBD1
J gene: TRBJ2-7

CDR3 protein: CASSQDHQGGDQETQYF
CDR3 DNA: TGCGCCAGCAGCCAAGATCACCAGGGAGGGGACCAAGAGACCCAGTACTTC
clone size: -
V gene: TRBV4-1
D gene: TRBD2
J gene: TRBJ2-5

CDR3 protein: CAILDRGNSPLHF
CDR3 DNA: TGTGCCATCCTGGACAGGGGTAATTCACCCCTCCACTTT
clone size: few
V gene: TRBV28
D gene: TRBD1
J gene: TRBJ1-6

CDR3 protein: CASSEKAGVNYGYTF
CDR3 DNA: TGCGCCAGCAGTGAGAAGGCAGGGGTTAACTATGGCTACACCTTC
clone size: -
V gene: TRBV10-2
D gene: -
J gene: TRBJ1-2

CDR3 protein: CASSRGTDGTNEKLFF
CDR3 DNA: TGTGCCAGCAGCCGAGGGACAGACGGAACTAATGAAAAACTGTTTTTT
clone size: -
V gene: TRBV7-9
D gene: TRBD1
J gene: TRBJ1-4

CDR3 protein: CASSDQGTSTEAFF
CDR3 DNA: TGTGCCAGCAGTGACCAGGGAACGAGCACTGAAGCTTTCTTT
clone size: -
V gene: TRBV6-1
D gene: -
J gene: TRBJ1-1

CDR3 protein: CASSQEGTGTSYEQYF
CDR3 DNA: TGCGCCAGCAGCCAAGAAGGGACAGGGACTTCCTACGAGCAGTACTTC
clone size: few
V gene: TRBV4-1
D gene: TRBD1
J gene: TRBJ2-7

CDR3 protein: CASSVDYRAPEQYF
CDR3 DNA: TGTGCCAGCAGCGTAGATTACAGGGCGCCCGAGCAGTACTTC
clone size: -
V gene: TRBV9
D gene: -
J gene: TRBJ2-7

CDR3 protein: CASSLGTGGLDEQYF
CDR3 DNA: TGCGCCAGCAGCTTAGGGACAGGGGGGTTGGACGAGCAGTACTTC
clone size: -
V gene: TRBV5-1
D gene: TRBD1
J gene: TRBJ2-7

CDR3 protein: CASSPRGGEQFF
CDR3 DNA: TGTGCCAGCAGCCCCAGGGGTGGTGAGCAGTTCTTC
clone size: -
V gene: TRBV6-5
D gene: -
J gene: TRBJ2-1

CDR3 protein: CASFNSLNTEAFF
CDR3 DNA: TGTGCCAGCTTCAACAGCTTGAACACTGAAGCTTTCTTT
clone size: -
V gene: TRBV7-9
D gene: -
J gene: TRBJ1-1

CDR3 protein: CASSPAGSSYEQYF
CDR3 DNA: TGTGCCAGCAGCCCAGCGGGGAGCTCCTACGAGCAGTACTTC
clone size: -
V gene: TRBV7-2
D gene: TRBD2
J gene: TRBJ2-7

CDR3 protein: CASSLVMASEQFF
CDR3 DNA: TGCGCCAGCAGCTTGGTTATGGCGAGTGAGCAGTTCTTC
clone size: -
V gene: TRBV5-1
D gene: -
J gene: TRBJ2-1